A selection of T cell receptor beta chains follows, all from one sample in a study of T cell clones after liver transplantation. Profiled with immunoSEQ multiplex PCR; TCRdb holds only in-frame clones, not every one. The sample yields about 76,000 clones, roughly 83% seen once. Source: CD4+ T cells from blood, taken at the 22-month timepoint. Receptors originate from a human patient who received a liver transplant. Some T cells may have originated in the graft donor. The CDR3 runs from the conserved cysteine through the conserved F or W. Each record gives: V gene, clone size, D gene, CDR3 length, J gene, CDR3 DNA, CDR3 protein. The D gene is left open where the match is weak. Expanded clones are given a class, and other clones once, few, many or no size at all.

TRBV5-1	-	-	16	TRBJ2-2	TGCGCCAGCAGCTTGGGAACAGGGCCCAACACCGGGGAGCTGTTTTTT	CASSLGTGPNTGELFF
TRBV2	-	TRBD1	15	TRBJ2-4	TGTGCCAGCAGTGAGGGTCAGGGGGCTAGAAACATTCAGTACTTC	CASSEGQGARNIQYF
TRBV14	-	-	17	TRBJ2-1	TGTGCCAGCAGCCAAGACCGCGGAGGTTATGCTTACAATGAGCAGTTCTTC	CASSQDRGGYAYNEQFF
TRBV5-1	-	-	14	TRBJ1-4	TGCGCCAGCAGATCGGGAGGGGGAAATGAAAAACTGTTTTTT	CASRSGGGNEKLFF
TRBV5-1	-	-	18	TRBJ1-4	TGCGCCAGCAGCTGGGGGGCTGCACAGTTCGCAACTAATGAAAAACTGTTTTTT	CASSWGAAQFATNEKLFF
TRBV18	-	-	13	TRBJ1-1	TGTGCCAGCTCACCTAGGGGGTACACTGAAGCTTTCTTT	CASSPRGYTEAFF
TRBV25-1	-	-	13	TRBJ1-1	TGTGCCAGCGTAGTTCAGGGAAACACTGAAGCTTTCTTT	CASVVQGNTEAFF
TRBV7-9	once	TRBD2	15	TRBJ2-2	TGTGCCAGCAGCTCCAGCGGGGGAGTCGCCGGGGAGCTGTTTTTT	CASSSSGGVAGELFF
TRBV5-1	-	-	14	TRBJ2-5	TGCGCCAGCAGCTTGGTAGGGTCTCAAGAGACCCAGTACTTC	CASSLVGSQETQYF
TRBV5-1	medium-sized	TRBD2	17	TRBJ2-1	TGCGCCAGCAGCCCCCGCGTGCGGGGGGGCGACTACAATGAGCAGTTCTTC	CASSPRVRGGDYNEQFF
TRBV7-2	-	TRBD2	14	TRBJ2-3	TGTGCCAGCAGCCTTAGCGGGGACGCAGATACGCAGTATTTT	CASSLSGDADTQYF
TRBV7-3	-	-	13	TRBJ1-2	TGTGCCAGCAGCTTAGGGCCAGCCTATGGCTACACCTTC	CASSLGPAYGYTF
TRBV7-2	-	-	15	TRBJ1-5	TGTGCCAGCAGCTTTTTTTTCCAAGGCAATCAGCCCCAGCATTTT	CASSFFFQGNQPQHF
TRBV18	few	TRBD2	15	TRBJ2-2	TGTGCCAGCTCACCTCAGCGGGAGAACACCGGGGAGCTGTTTTTT	CASSPQRENTGELFF
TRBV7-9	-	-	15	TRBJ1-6	TGTGCCAGCAGCTTAGCGAGGCAAATCGATTCACCCCTCCACTTT	CASSLARQIDSPLHF
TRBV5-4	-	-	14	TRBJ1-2	TGTGCCACATCCCGGGGGGGGCTTGCGAGTGGCTACACCTTC	CATSRGGLASGYTF